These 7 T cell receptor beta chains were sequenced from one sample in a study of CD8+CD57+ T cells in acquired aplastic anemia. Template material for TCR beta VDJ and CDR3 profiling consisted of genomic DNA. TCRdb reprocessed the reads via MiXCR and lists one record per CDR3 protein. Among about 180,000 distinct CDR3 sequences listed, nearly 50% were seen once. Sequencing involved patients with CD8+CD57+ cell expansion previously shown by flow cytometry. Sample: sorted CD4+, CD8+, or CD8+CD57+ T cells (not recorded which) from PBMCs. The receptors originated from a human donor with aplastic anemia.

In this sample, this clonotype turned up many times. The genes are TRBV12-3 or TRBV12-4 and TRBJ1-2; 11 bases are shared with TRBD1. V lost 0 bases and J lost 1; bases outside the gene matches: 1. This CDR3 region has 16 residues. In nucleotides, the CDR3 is TGTGCCAGCAGTTTAGCGGACAGGGGGCGTAACTATGGCTACACCTTC. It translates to CASSLADRGRNYGYTF.

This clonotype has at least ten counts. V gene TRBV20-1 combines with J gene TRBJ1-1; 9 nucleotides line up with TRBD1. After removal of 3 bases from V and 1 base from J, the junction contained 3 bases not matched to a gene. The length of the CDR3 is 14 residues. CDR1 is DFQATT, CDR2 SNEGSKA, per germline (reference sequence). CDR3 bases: TGCAGTGCTAGGCTACAGGGGGCGAACACTGAAGCTTTCTTT. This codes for CSARLQGANTEAFF.

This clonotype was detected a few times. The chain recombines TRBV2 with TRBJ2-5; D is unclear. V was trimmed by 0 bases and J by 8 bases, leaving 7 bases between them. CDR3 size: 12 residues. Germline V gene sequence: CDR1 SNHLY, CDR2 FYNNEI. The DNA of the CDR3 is TGTGCCAGCAGTGAAGCCCCAGGCACCCAGTACTTC. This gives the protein CASSEAPGTQYF.

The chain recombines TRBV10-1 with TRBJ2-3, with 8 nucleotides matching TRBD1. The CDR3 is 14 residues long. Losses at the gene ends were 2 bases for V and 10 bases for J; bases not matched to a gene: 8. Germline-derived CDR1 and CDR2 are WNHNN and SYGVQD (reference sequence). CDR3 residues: CASSETLPGQAQYF. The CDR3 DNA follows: TGCGCCAGCAGTGAGACCTTACCGGGACAGGCGCAGTATTTT.

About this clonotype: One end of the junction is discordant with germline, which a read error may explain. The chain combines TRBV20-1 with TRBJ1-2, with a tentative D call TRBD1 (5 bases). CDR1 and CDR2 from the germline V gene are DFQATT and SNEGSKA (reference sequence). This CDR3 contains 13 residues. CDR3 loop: CSATVRGGYGYTF. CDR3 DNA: TGTAGTGCGACGGTACGGGGGGGCTATGGCTACACCTTC.

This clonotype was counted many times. The CDR3 sequence is CASSLDGLAGHGVEQFF. CDR3 in DNA: TGTGCCAGCAGCTTAGACGGACTAGCGGGGCACGGGGTTGAGCAGTTCTTC. The rearrangement links TRBV11-2 to TRBJ2-1, with 12 positions matching TRBD2. The CDR3 runs to 17 residues. Germline V gene lookup returns CDR1 SGHAT and CDR2 FQNNGV. V lost 0 bases and J lost 9; bases outside the gene matches: 9.

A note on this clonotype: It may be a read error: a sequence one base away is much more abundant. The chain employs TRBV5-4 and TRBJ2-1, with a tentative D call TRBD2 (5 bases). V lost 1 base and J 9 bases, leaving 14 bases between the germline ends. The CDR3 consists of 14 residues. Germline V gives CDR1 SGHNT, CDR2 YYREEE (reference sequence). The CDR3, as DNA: TGTGCCAGCAGCTTGACCGAACGGGGTCTTGAGCAGTTCTTC. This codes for CASSLTERGLEQFF.